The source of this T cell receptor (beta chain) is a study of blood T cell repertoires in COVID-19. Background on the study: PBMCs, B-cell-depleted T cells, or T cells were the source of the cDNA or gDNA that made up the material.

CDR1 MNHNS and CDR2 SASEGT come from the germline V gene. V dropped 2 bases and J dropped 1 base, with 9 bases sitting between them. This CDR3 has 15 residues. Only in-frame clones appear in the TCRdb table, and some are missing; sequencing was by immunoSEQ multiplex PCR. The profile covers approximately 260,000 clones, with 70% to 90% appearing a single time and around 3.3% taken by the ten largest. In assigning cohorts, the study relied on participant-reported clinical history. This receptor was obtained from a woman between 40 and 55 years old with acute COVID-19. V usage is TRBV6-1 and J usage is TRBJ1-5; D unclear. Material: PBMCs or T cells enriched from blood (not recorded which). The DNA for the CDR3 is TGTGCCAGCAGTGAACCTTCCGGGAGCAATCAGCCCCAGCATTTT. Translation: CASSEPSGSNQPQHF.